This TCR beta chain was sequenced for a study of blood T cell repertoires in COVID-19. Study-wide background: From T cells, B-cell-depleted T cells, or PBMCs came the material, which was cDNA or gDNA.

Germline CDR1 and CDR2: SGHRS and YFSETQ. This CDR3 spans 18 amino acids. Germline trimming cut 4 bases from V and 4 bases from J; bases unmatched to any gene: 17. Some clones are missing from TCRdb's copy, which holds only in-frame ones; the method was immunoSEQ multiplex PCR. The repertoire includes over 200,000 clones, about four fifths of them detected once, and roughly 5% sits in the top ten. Input material: peripheral blood. The clonotype comes from an elderly man with acute or convalescent COVID-19. The rearrangement uses TRBV5-1 and TRBJ2-5; 9 bases line up with TRBD2. CDR3 residues: CASSPGGSGGNQAETQYF. DNA of the CDR3: TGCGCCAGCAGCCCGGGTGGTAGCGGGGGCAACCAAGCAGAGACCCAGTACTTC.